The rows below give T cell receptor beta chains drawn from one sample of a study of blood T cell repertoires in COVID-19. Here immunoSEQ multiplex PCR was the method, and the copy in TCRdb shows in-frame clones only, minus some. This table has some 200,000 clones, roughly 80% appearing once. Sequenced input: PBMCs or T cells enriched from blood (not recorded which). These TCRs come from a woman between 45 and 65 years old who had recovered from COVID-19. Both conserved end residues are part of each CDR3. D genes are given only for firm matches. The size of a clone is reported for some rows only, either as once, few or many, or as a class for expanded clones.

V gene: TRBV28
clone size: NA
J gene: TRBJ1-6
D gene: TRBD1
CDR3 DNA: TGTGCCAGCAGACTGGACAGGGCGCGGTATAATTCACCCCTCCACTTT
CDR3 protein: CASRLDRARYNSPLHF

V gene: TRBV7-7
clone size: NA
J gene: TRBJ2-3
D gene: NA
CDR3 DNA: TGTGCCAGCAGCTACGACTCAGGGAATACGCAGTATTTT
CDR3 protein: CASSYDSGNTQYF

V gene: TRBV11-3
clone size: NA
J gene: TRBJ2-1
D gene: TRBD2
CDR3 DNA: TGTGCCAGCAGCTTTAGCGGGAGGGCCGACCATGAGCAGTTCTTC
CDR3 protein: CASSFSGRADHEQFF

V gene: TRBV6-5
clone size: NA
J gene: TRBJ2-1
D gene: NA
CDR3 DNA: TGTGCCAGCAGTACCCCGGGATCCAGGCAGTTCTTC
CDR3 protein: CASSTPGSRQFF

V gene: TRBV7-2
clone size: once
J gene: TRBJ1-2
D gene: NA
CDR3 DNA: TGTGCCAGCAGCTTTGGAAGGGAGGATGGCTACACCTTC
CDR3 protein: CASSFGREDGYTF

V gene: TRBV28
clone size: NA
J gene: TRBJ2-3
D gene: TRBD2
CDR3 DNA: TGTGCCAGCAGTTTAACTTCGACTAGCGCCACAGATACGCAGTATTTT
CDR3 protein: CASSLTSTSATDTQYF

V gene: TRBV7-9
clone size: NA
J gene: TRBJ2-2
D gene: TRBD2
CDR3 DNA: TGTGCCAGCAGTAACCAGCGGGAGGGCCTCACCGGGGAGCTGTTTTTT
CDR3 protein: CASSNQREGLTGELFF

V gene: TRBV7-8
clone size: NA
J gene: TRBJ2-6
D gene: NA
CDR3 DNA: TGTGCCAGCAGCCCCAGGGTTATCTCTGGGGCCAACGTCCTGACTTTC
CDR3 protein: CASSPRVISGANVLTF

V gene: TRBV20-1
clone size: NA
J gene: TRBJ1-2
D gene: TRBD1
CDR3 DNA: TGCAGTGCCTTTTCAGGGGGCGGCTACACCTTC
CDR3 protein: CSAFSGGGYTF

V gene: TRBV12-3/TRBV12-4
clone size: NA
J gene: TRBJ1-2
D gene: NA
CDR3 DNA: TGTGCCAGCATCCAAGGCGGGGGGAATGGCTACACCTTC
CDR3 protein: CASIQGGGNGYTF

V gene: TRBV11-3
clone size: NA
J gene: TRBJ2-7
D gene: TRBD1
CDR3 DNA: TGTGCCAGCAGCTCTAAGGGGGACAGGGATTACTACGAGCAGTACTTC
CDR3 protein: CASSSKGDRDYYEQYF

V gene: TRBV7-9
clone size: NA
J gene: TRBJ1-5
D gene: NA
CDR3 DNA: TGTGCCAGCAGTCTTTCGGGGAGCCTGAATCAGCCCCAGCATTTT
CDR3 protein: CASSLSGSLNQPQHF

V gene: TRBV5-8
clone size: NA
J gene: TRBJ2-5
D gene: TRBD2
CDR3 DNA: TGTGCCAGCAGCCGGGGGTCCAGGGAGGGAGAGACCCAGTACTTC
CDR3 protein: CASSRGSREGETQYF

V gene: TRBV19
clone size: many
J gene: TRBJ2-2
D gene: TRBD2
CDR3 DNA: TGTGCCAGTAGCCCGGGGGGGCGCGGGGACACCGGGGAGCTGTTTTTT
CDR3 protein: CASSPGGRGDTGELFF

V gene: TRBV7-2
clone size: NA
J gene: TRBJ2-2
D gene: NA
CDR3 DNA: TGTGCCAGCAGCAGAGCGAACACCGGGGAGCTGTTTTTT
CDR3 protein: CASSRANTGELFF

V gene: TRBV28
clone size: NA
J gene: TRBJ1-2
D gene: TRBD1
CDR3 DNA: TGTGCCAGCAGTTTGGGCACAGGGGCTTCCTATGGCTACACCTTC
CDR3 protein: CASSLGTGASYGYTF

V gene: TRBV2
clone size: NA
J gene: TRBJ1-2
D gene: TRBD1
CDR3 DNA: TGTGCCAGCAGTGAAGAGGGACAGGGGGCTAGCTACACCTTC
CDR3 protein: CASSEEGQGASYTF

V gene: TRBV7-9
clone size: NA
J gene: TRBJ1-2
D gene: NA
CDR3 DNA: TGTGCCAGCAGCTTCTCCAGTACGGGCTACACCTTC
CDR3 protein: CASSFSSTGYTF

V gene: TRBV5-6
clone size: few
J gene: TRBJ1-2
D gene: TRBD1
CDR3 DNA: TGTGCCAGCAGCTTGCAGGGACAGATTAACTATGGCTACACCTTC
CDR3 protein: CASSLQGQINYGYTF

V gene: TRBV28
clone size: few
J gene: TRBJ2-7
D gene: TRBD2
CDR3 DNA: TGTGCCAGCAGTGGCAGCGGGAGGGAAACGCCCTACGAGCAGTACTTC
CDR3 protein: CASSGSGRETPYEQYF

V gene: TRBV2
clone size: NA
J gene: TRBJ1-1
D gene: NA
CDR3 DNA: TGTGCCAGCAGCTTACAGGGGAACACTGAAGCTTTCTTT
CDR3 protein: CASSLQGNTEAFF

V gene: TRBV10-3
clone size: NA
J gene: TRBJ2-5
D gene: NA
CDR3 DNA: TGTGCCATCAAGGGATTAAGGGCGGGAGAGACCCAGTACTTC
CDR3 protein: CAIKGLRAGETQYF

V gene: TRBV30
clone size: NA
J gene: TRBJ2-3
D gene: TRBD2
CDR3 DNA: TGTGCCTGGAGTGGACTAGCGGGAGCCACCGGGTCGGGAGATACGCAGTATTTT
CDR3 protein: CAWSGLAGATGSGDTQYF

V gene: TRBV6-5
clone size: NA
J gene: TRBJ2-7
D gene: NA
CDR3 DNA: TGTGCCAGCAGTACCCTGAGCGGGACCAGGGGCGAGCAGTACTTC
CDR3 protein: CASSTLSGTRGEQYF

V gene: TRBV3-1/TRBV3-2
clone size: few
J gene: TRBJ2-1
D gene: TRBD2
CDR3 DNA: TGTGCCAGCAGCCACACCCCGGGACTAGTGGGCCGCAATGAGCAGTTCTTC
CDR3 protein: CASSHTPGLVGRNEQFF

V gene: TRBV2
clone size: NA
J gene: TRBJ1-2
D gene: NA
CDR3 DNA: TGTGCCAGCAGTCCCGGGACACCAGGCTACACCTTC
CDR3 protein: CASSPGTPGYTF

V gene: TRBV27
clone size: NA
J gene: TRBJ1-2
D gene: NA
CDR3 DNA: TGTGCCAGCAGTTCTTTTCTTCTGAGTCGGGTCTACTATGGCTACACCTTC
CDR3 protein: CASSSFLLSRVYYGYTF

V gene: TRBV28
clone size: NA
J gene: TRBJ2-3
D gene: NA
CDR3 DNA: TGTGCCAGCCAAGAGACAGATACGCAGTATTTT
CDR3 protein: CASQETDTQYF

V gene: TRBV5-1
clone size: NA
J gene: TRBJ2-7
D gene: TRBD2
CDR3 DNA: TGCGCCAGCAGCTTGGAGTCGGGAGGGAGGAACGAGCAGTACTTC
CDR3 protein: CASSLESGGRNEQYF

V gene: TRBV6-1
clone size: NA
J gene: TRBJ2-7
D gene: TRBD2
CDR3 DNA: TGTGCCAGCAGTGAAGCAACTAGCGGAAGGTACGAGCAGTACTTC
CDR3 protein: CASSEATSGRYEQYF

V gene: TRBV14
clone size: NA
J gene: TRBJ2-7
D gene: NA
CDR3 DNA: TGTGCCAGCAGCCGCGGGATTCCCTACGAGCAGTACTTC
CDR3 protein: CASSRGIPYEQYF

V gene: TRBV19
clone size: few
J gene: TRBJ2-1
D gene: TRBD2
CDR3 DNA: TGTGCCAGTAGTCTACGGGCGGGAGGGACCTACAATGAGCAGTTCTTC
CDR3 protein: CASSLRAGGTYNEQFF

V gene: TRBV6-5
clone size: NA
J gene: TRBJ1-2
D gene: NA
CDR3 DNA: TGTGCCAGTAGGGGGACGGATGTAATGGGGGACTACACCTTC
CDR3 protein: CASRGTDVMGDYTF

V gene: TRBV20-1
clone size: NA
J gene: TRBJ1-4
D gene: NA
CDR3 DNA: TGCAGTGCTAGTGGTGGGGGCGGAGATGAAAAACTGTTTTTT
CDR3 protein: CSASGGGGDEKLFF

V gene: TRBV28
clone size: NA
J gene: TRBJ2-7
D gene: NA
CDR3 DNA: TGTGCCAGCAGTACCCGACACTCCTACGAGCAGTACTTC
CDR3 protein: CASSTRHSYEQYF

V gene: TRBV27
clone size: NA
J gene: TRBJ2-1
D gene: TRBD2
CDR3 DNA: TGTGCCAGCCAAAGAGACCCGGGACTAGCCTACTACAATGAGCAGTTCTTC
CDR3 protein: CASQRDPGLAYYNEQFF

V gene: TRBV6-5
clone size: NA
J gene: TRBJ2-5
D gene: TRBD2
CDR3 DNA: TGTGCCAGCAGTTCTTTAATCGGGAGGTTCCAAGAGACCCAGTACTTC
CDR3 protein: CASSSLIGRFQETQYF

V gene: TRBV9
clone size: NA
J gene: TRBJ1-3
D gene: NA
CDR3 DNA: TGTGCCAGCAGCCTACAGGGACCTGGAAACACCATATATTTT
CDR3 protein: CASSLQGPGNTIYF

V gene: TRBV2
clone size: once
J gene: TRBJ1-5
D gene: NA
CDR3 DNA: TGTGCCAGCAGTTACCGTCCAGGGGACGGCAATCAGCCCCAGCATTTT
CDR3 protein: CASSYRPGDGNQPQHF

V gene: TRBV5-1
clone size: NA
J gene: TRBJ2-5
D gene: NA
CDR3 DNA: TGCGCCAGCAGCTACGGGAATCAGAGGGAGACCCAGTACTTC
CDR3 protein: CASSYGNQRETQYF

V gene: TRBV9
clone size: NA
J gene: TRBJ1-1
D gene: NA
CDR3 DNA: TGTGCCAGCGCCCCGGGAGAACAGAACACTGAAGCTTTCTTT
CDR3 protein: CASAPGEQNTEAFF

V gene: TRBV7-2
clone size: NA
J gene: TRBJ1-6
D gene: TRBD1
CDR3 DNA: TGTGCCAGCAGCCAAGACAGGGGAATCAATTCACCCCTCCACTTT
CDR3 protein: CASSQDRGINSPLHF

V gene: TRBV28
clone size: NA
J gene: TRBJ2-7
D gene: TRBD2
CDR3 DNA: TGTGCCAGCAGTAACTCGGGACTAGCGGGGATAGAGCAGTACTTC
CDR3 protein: CASSNSGLAGIEQYF

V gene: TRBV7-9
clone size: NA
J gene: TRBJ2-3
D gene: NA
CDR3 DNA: TGTGCCAGCAGCTTATCACAGTCCACAGATACGCAGTATTTT
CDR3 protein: CASSLSQSTDTQYF

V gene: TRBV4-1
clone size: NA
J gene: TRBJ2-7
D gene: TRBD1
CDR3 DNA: TGCGCCAGCAGCCGCCCTCCGGGGACAGACTCCTACGAGCAGTACTTC
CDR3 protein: CASSRPPGTDSYEQYF

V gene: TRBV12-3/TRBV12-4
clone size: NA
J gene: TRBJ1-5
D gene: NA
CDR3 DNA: TGTGCCAGCAGCCACGGGGATAATCAGCCCCAGCATTTT
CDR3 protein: CASSHGDNQPQHF

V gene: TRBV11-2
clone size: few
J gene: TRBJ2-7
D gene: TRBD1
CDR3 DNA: TGTGCCAGCAAGAGGACAGGGGGGAGCGGGAGTCCCTACGAGCAGTACTTC
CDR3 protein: CASKRTGGSGSPYEQYF

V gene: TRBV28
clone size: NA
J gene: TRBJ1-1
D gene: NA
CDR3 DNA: TGTGCCAGCAGCCGGGAATCGAACACTGAAGCTTTCTTT
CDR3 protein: CASSRESNTEAFF

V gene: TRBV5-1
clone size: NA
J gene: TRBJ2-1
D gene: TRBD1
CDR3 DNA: TGCGCCAGCAGCTCAGACAGGGTAGATGAGCAGTTCTTC
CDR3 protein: CASSSDRVDEQFF

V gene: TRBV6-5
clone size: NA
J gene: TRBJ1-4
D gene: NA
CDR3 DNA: TGTGCCAGCAGGTCGCCCCAGGGGCCCCTTGAAAAACTGTTTTTT
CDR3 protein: CASRSPQGPLEKLFF

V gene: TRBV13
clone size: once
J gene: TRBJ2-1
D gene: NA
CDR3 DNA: TGTGCCAGCAGCTCTATGGAGGGCCGGATTGTAGAGCAGTTCTTC
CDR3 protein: CASSSMEGRIVEQFF

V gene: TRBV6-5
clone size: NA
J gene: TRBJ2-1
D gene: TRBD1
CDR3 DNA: TGTGCCAGCAGTTACTGGCGACAGGGGGCCTACAATGAGCAGTTCTTC
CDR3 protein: CASSYWRQGAYNEQFF

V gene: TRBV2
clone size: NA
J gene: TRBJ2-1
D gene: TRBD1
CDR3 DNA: TGTGCCAGCAACTACGGGACAGGGGGGAATGGCGAGCAGTTCTTC
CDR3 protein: CASNYGTGGNGEQFF

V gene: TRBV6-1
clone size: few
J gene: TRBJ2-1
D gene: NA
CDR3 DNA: TGTGCCAGCAGTGAAGCGGGGCGAACGGGTGAGCAGTTCTTC
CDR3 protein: CASSEAGRTGEQFF

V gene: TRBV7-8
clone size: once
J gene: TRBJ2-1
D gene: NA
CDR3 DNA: TGTGCCAGCAGTGCCGGAGGTTACAATGAGCAGTTCTTC
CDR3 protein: CASSAGGYNEQFF